This TCR beta chain was found in a study of Ad26.COV2.S vaccination and SARS-CoV-2 variants. Study information: The Ad26.COV2.S arm of the COV1001 trial was where the donor was placed.

Study observations and caveats: Marked by substantial breadth, spike-specific CD8+ and CD4+ T cell responses were reportedly seen after vaccination. Measures of TCR breadth and depth may have fallen short of total T cell responses.

Treatment reported: some 19 received Ad26.COV2.S at low or high dose, single or two shots; about five received placebo; per-sample allocation not given. The investigators took samples on day 63 after the first vaccine or placebo injection. The vaccine delivered Wuhan-strain SARS-CoV-2 spike through an Ad26 vector. This clone turned up a few times. Its antigen remains unidentified. The assay was immunoSEQ multiplex PCR, and TCRdb's table has in-frame clones only and misses some. The profile shows roughly 500,000 clones, 89% of them singletons. The CDR3 consists of 13 residues. Germline V CDR1 and CDR2: SGHAT, FQNNGV. V lost 0 bases, J lost 7 bases, and 7 bases lay in between.

The source material was peripheral blood, sampled in a trial of Ad26.COV2.S vaccine versus placebo. The gene calls are TRBV11-2 and TRBJ1-5; no definite D call. This TCR derives from a person between 18 and 60 years old who received the Ad26.COV2.S COVID-19 vaccine or a placebo. Here the CDR3 reads CASSLEAQQPQHF. The DNA of the CDR3 is TGTGCCAGCAGCTTAGAGGCGCAACAGCCCCAGCATTTT. The variable domain in full, completed from reference TRBV11-2 and TRBJ1-5, reads EAGVAQSPRYKIIEKRQSVAFWCNPISGHATLYWYQQILGQGPKLLIQFQNNGVVDDSQLPKDRFSAERLKGVDSTLKIQPAKLEDSAVYLCASSLEAQQPQHFGDGTRLSIL.